Listed below are T cell receptor beta chains from one sample, sequenced in a study of blood T cell repertoires in COVID-19. The repertoire was sequenced with immunoSEQ multiplex PCR; TCRdb's copy has only in-frame clones and lacks some. The repertoire consists of 300,000 to 400,000 clones, with over 75% occurring once and the leading ten covering over 0.95%. Sequencing was done on a sample of PBMCs or T cells enriched from blood (not recorded which). All receptors derive from a man aged 18 to 30 who had recovered from COVID-19. Both conserved end residues are part of each CDR3. D genes are given only for firm matches. Size is stated for part of the rows, as once, few or many counts, or as a class when the clone is expanded.

J gene: TRBJ1-2
CDR3 length: 12
V gene: TRBV5-1
clone size: -
D gene: -
CDR3 DNA: TGCGCCAGCAGCTTGGCTCTGGAGAGCTACACCTTC
CDR3 protein: CASSLALESYTF

J gene: TRBJ1-1
CDR3 length: 15
V gene: TRBV7-8
clone size: -
D gene: TRBD1
CDR3 DNA: TGTGCCAGCAGCTTTCGGACAGGCATGAACACTGAAGCTTTCTTT
CDR3 protein: CASSFRTGMNTEAFF

J gene: TRBJ2-2
CDR3 length: 16
V gene: TRBV28
clone size: -
D gene: -
CDR3 DNA: TGTGCCAGCACCTCGGGCGGAGGCCCCTCCACCGGGGAGCTGTTTTTT
CDR3 protein: CASTSGGGPSTGELFF

J gene: TRBJ2-1
CDR3 length: 12
V gene: TRBV2
clone size: -
D gene: TRBD1
CDR3 DNA: TGTGCCAGCAGTGGACAGGGGAGTGAGCAGTTCTTC
CDR3 protein: CASSGQGSEQFF

J gene: TRBJ2-2
CDR3 length: 14
V gene: TRBV7-2
clone size: -
D gene: TRBD2
CDR3 DNA: TGTGCCAGCAGGACTAGCGGGAGTACCGGGGAGCTGTTTTTT
CDR3 protein: CASRTSGSTGELFF

J gene: TRBJ2-7
CDR3 length: 15
V gene: TRBV10-3
clone size: many
D gene: -
CDR3 DNA: TGTGCCATCAGCTCCACAGGGAGGGTCAAAAACGAGCAGTACTTC
CDR3 protein: CAISSTGRVKNEQYF

J gene: TRBJ1-1
CDR3 length: 13
V gene: TRBV10-3
clone size: once
D gene: -
CDR3 DNA: TGTGCCATCAGTGAGTCGATGGGGAGGGAAGCTTTCTTT
CDR3 protein: CAISESMGREAFF

J gene: TRBJ2-7
CDR3 length: 14
V gene: TRBV9
clone size: once
D gene: TRBD2
CDR3 DNA: TGTGCCAGCAGCGTAGAAGGGACTAGTCCCGAGCAGTACTTC
CDR3 protein: CASSVEGTSPEQYF

J gene: TRBJ2-5
CDR3 length: 13
V gene: TRBV5-4
clone size: -
D gene: -
CDR3 DNA: TGTGCCAGCAGCTTGGAGCCTAAAGAGACCCAGTACTTC
CDR3 protein: CASSLEPKETQYF

J gene: TRBJ2-5
CDR3 length: 15
V gene: TRBV9
clone size: -
D gene: TRBD1
CDR3 DNA: TGTGCCAGCAGCTCGAGGACAGGGGCGGGTGAGACCCAGTACTTC
CDR3 protein: CASSSRTGAGETQYF

J gene: TRBJ2-1
CDR3 length: 15
V gene: TRBV14
clone size: -
D gene: -
CDR3 DNA: TGTGCCAGCAGCCAACAGGGGCGGGCCTACAATGAGCAGTTCTTC
CDR3 protein: CASSQQGRAYNEQFF

J gene: TRBJ1-6
CDR3 length: 15
V gene: TRBV9
clone size: once
D gene: TRBD1
CDR3 DNA: TGTGCCAGCAGCGTAGAGGGACAGTATAATTCACCCCTCCACTTT
CDR3 protein: CASSVEGQYNSPLHF

J gene: TRBJ2-7
CDR3 length: 13
V gene: TRBV18
clone size: -
D gene: TRBD1
CDR3 DNA: TGTGCCAGCTCCGCGGGACAGGACTACGAGCAGTACTTC
CDR3 protein: CASSAGQDYEQYF

J gene: TRBJ1-1
CDR3 length: 16
V gene: TRBV6-1
clone size: -
D gene: -
CDR3 DNA: TGTGCCAGCAGTGAAGCGACGGGGGGCCCGAACACTGAAGCTTTCTTT
CDR3 protein: CASSEATGGPNTEAFF

J gene: TRBJ1-5
CDR3 length: 14
V gene: TRBV28
clone size: once
D gene: -
CDR3 DNA: TGTGCCAGCAGTCGACGGGAGGGCAATCAGCCCCAGCATTTT
CDR3 protein: CASSRREGNQPQHF

J gene: TRBJ2-3
CDR3 length: 17
V gene: TRBV7-8
clone size: -
D gene: TRBD2
CDR3 DNA: TGTGCCAGCAGCCGCCTAGGACTAGCGGCAGGAACAGATACGCAGTATTTT
CDR3 protein: CASSRLGLAAGTDTQYF

J gene: TRBJ1-1
CDR3 length: 14
V gene: TRBV18
clone size: -
D gene: -
CDR3 DNA: TGTGCCAGCTCACCAGCAGGGAGGGACACTGAAGCTTTCTTT
CDR3 protein: CASSPAGRDTEAFF

J gene: TRBJ1-1
CDR3 length: 13
V gene: TRBV25-1
clone size: -
D gene: -
CDR3 DNA: TGTGCCAGCAGTGAACAGGGGATGACGGAAGCTTTCTTT
CDR3 protein: CASSEQGMTEAFF

J gene: TRBJ1-4
CDR3 length: 13
V gene: TRBV28
clone size: once
D gene: -
CDR3 DNA: TGTGCCAGCAGACCGAGCGGCCGGGAAAAACTGTTTTTT
CDR3 protein: CASRPSGREKLFF

J gene: TRBJ2-6
CDR3 length: 17
V gene: TRBV18
clone size: -
D gene: -
CDR3 DNA: TGTGCCAGCTCACCCGTATCGGGGATCTCTGGGGCCAACGTCCTGACTTTC
CDR3 protein: CASSPVSGISGANVLTF

J gene: TRBJ1-6
CDR3 length: 17
V gene: TRBV10-3
clone size: once
D gene: -
CDR3 DNA: TGTGCCATCAGAGAGACAGTCCTAAGCTCCTATAATTCACCCCTCCACTTT
CDR3 protein: CAIRETVLSSYNSPLHF

J gene: TRBJ2-7
CDR3 length: 16
V gene: TRBV4-1
clone size: -
D gene: TRBD2
CDR3 DNA: TGCGCCAGCAGCCAGGAAAATCTAGCGGTCTCCTACGAGCAGTACTTC
CDR3 protein: CASSQENLAVSYEQYF

J gene: TRBJ1-5
CDR3 length: 17
V gene: TRBV24-1
clone size: few
D gene: TRBD1
CDR3 DNA: TGTGCCACCAGTGAGGGACAGCTCATTTATGGCAATCAGCCCCAGCATTTT
CDR3 protein: CATSEGQLIYGNQPQHF

J gene: TRBJ1-2
CDR3 length: 18
V gene: TRBV5-1
clone size: -
D gene: TRBD1
CDR3 DNA: TGCGCCAGCAGCTTACCGCTTTTGGACAGGTCCCCCAACTATGGCTACACCTTC
CDR3 protein: CASSLPLLDRSPNYGYTF

J gene: TRBJ2-7
CDR3 length: 14
V gene: TRBV12-5
clone size: -
D gene: TRBD1
CDR3 DNA: TGTGCTAGTGGTGTTAGGGACAGCGGAGGTGAGCAGTACTTC
CDR3 protein: CASGVRDSGGEQYF

J gene: TRBJ1-2
CDR3 length: 13
V gene: TRBV6-5
clone size: -
D gene: -
CDR3 DNA: TGTGCCAGCAGCCGAACAGGGTTTTATGGCTACACCTTC
CDR3 protein: CASSRTGFYGYTF

J gene: TRBJ1-2
CDR3 length: 14
V gene: TRBV21-1
clone size: -
D gene: -
CDR3 DNA: TGTGCCAGCAGCAAACCCCAGGGGACCTATGGCTACACCTTC
CDR3 protein: CASSKPQGTYGYTF

J gene: TRBJ1-6
CDR3 length: 19
V gene: TRBV7-9
clone size: -
D gene: -
CDR3 DNA: TGTGCCAGCAGCTTAGGTAACTACCGCAGCCACAAGGATAATTCACCCCTCCACTTT
CDR3 protein: CASSLGNYRSHKDNSPLHF

J gene: TRBJ1-1
CDR3 length: 14
V gene: TRBV7-2
clone size: few
D gene: -
CDR3 DNA: TGTGCCAGCAGCTTTTCGAGGGGGAGCACTGAAGCTTTCTTT
CDR3 protein: CASSFSRGSTEAFF

J gene: TRBJ1-1
CDR3 length: 12
V gene: TRBV11-2
clone size: -
D gene: -
CDR3 DNA: TGTGCCAGCAGCTCCTCCCTCCGTGAAGCTTTCTTT
CDR3 protein: CASSSSLREAFF

J gene: TRBJ1-2
CDR3 length: 12
V gene: TRBV29-1
clone size: -
D gene: TRBD1
CDR3 DNA: TGCAGTGTTCGGACAGGGGAAGACGGCTACACCTTC
CDR3 protein: CSVRTGEDGYTF

J gene: TRBJ1-5
CDR3 length: 14
V gene: TRBV7-8
clone size: -
D gene: -
CDR3 DNA: TGTGCCAGCAGCCCACCGGGAGGCAATCAGCCCCAGCATTTT
CDR3 protein: CASSPPGGNQPQHF

J gene: TRBJ2-6
CDR3 length: 14
V gene: TRBV3-1/TRBV3-2
clone size: -
D gene: TRBD2
CDR3 DNA: TGTGCCAGCAGCCCTAGCGGGGGGGCCAACGTCCTGACTTTC
CDR3 protein: CASSPSGGANVLTF

J gene: TRBJ1-5
CDR3 length: 17
V gene: TRBV18
clone size: -
D gene: -
CDR3 DNA: TGTGCCAGCTCATCAACCTCAATATCAGGGAACAATCAGCCCCAGCATTTT
CDR3 protein: CASSSTSISGNNQPQHF

J gene: TRBJ2-2
CDR3 length: 15
V gene: TRBV3-1/TRBV3-2
clone size: -
D gene: -
CDR3 DNA: TGTGCCAGCAGCCAACGTAGCGGGAACACCGGGGAGCTGTTTTTT
CDR3 protein: CASSQRSGNTGELFF

J gene: TRBJ2-3
CDR3 length: 16
V gene: TRBV4-1
clone size: -
D gene: TRBD1
CDR3 DNA: TGCGCCAGCAGCCAAGGATACAGGGGGCGCAGGGATACGCAGTATTTT
CDR3 protein: CASSQGYRGRRDTQYF

J gene: TRBJ2-1
CDR3 length: 14
V gene: TRBV4-2
clone size: few
D gene: -
CDR3 DNA: TGTGCCAGCAGCCCGGACTACCTCGGGAATGAGCAGTTCTTC
CDR3 protein: CASSPDYLGNEQFF

J gene: TRBJ2-1
CDR3 length: 14
V gene: TRBV27
clone size: -
D gene: TRBD1
CDR3 DNA: TGTGCCAGCAGTGAGGGACAGGGCTACAATGAGCAGTTCTTC
CDR3 protein: CASSEGQGYNEQFF

J gene: TRBJ2-1
CDR3 length: 14
V gene: TRBV7-2
clone size: -
D gene: TRBD2
CDR3 DNA: TGTGCCAGCAGCTTAGGTTGGGAGGGGAGTGAGCAGTTCTTC
CDR3 protein: CASSLGWEGSEQFF

J gene: TRBJ1-5
CDR3 length: 14
V gene: TRBV27
clone size: -
D gene: -
CDR3 DNA: TGTGCCAGTCCCCGCCCCGGGTCTTTTCAGCCCCAGCATTTT
CDR3 protein: CASPRPGSFQPQHF

J gene: TRBJ2-1
CDR3 length: 12
V gene: TRBV7-2
clone size: once
D gene: -
CDR3 DNA: TGTGCCAGCAGCCCCAGGTACAATGAGCAGTTCTTC
CDR3 protein: CASSPRYNEQFF

J gene: TRBJ2-7
CDR3 length: 13
V gene: TRBV7-6
clone size: -
D gene: -
CDR3 DNA: TGTGCCAGCAGCTCAGACAGCCCCTACGAGCAGTACTTC
CDR3 protein: CASSSDSPYEQYF

J gene: TRBJ1-3
CDR3 length: 17
V gene: TRBV9
clone size: -
D gene: TRBD1
CDR3 DNA: TGTGCCAGCAGCCCTGGACAGGGGGCGTCCTCTGGAAACACCATATATTTT
CDR3 protein: CASSPGQGASSGNTIYF

J gene: TRBJ1-4
CDR3 length: 11
V gene: TRBV6-5
clone size: once
D gene: -
CDR3 DNA: TGTGCCAGCAGGACTATGGAAAAACTGTTTTTT
CDR3 protein: CASRTMEKLFF